Listed below are T cell receptor beta chains from one sample, sequenced in a study of T cell responses to AZD1222 COVID-19 vaccine. Libraries were prepared by immunoSEQ multiplex PCR; TCRdb keeps only in-frame clonotypes and omits some of them. This sample has 150,000 or so clones, with less than 95% found just once. The source material was peripheral blood, sampled 28 days after the second AZD1222 dose. The receptors were gathered from an adult who received the AZD1222 COVID-19 vaccine. CDR3s include the opening cysteine and the closing phenylalanine or tryptophan. Fields, in order: J gene, V gene, clone size, D gene, CDR3 protein, CDR3 DNA. A D gene is named only where the DNA matches it firmly. Only some rows state a clone size, as once, few, many or a class for expanded clones.

j_call: TRBJ1-5
v_call: TRBV2
clone_size: few
d_call: TRBD1
cdr3_aa: CASGGDSGYSNQPQHF
cdr3_nt: TGTGCCAGCGGGGGGGACAGTGGATATAGCAATCAGCCCCAGCATTTT

j_call: TRBJ1-6
v_call: TRBV7-9
clone_size: -
d_call: -
cdr3_aa: CASSLDSGVYNSPLHF
cdr3_nt: TGTGCCAGCAGCTTAGACTCGGGTGTCTATAATTCACCCCTCCACTTT

j_call: TRBJ1-1
v_call: TRBV11-2
clone_size: -
d_call: TRBD1
cdr3_aa: CASSDPGGGKNTEAFF
cdr3_nt: TGTGCCAGCAGCGATCCAGGGGGCGGGAAGAACACTGAAGCTTTCTTT

j_call: TRBJ2-7
v_call: TRBV6-5
clone_size: -
d_call: TRBD1
cdr3_aa: CASSYSESGGGEQYF
cdr3_nt: TGTGCCAGCAGTTACTCTGAGTCAGGGGGCGGAGAGCAGTACTTC

j_call: TRBJ1-3
v_call: TRBV15
clone_size: -
d_call: TRBD1
cdr3_aa: CATSFLGGTGPERNTIYF
cdr3_nt: TGTGCCACCAGCTTTTTAGGGGGGACAGGTCCAGAACGAAACACCATATATTTT

j_call: TRBJ1-2
v_call: TRBV28
clone_size: -
d_call: TRBD1
cdr3_aa: CASSSETGVGGYTF
cdr3_nt: TGTGCCAGCAGTTCGGAGACAGGGGTCGGCGGCTACACCTTC

j_call: TRBJ2-7
v_call: TRBV3-1/TRBV3-2
clone_size: -
d_call: TRBD2
cdr3_aa: CASSQDRWLAGRYEQYF
cdr3_nt: TGTGCCAGCAGCCAAGACCGATGGCTAGCGGGAAGATACGAGCAGTACTTC

j_call: TRBJ2-3
v_call: TRBV7-2
clone_size: -
d_call: TRBD2
cdr3_aa: CASKLAGLTDTQYF
cdr3_nt: TGTGCCAGCAAACTAGCGGGACTCACAGATACGCAGTATTTT

j_call: TRBJ1-6
v_call: TRBV10-3
clone_size: -
d_call: TRBD1
cdr3_aa: CAISFDRGLGSPLHF
cdr3_nt: TGTGCCATCAGTTTCGACAGGGGTTTGGGTTCACCCCTCCACTTT

j_call: TRBJ2-5
v_call: TRBV11-2
clone_size: -
d_call: -
cdr3_aa: CASSRSGGSETQYF
cdr3_nt: TGTGCCAGCAGCCGATCTGGGGGATCAGAGACCCAGTACTTC

j_call: TRBJ2-1
v_call: TRBV5-6
clone_size: -
d_call: -
cdr3_aa: CASSREPGGYNEQFF
cdr3_nt: TGTGCCAGCAGCCGGGAGCCTGGAGGGTACAATGAGCAGTTCTTC

j_call: TRBJ2-7
v_call: TRBV27
clone_size: -
d_call: -
cdr3_aa: CASSLSGSTYEQYF
cdr3_nt: TGTGCCAGCAGTTTATCAGGCAGCACCTACGAGCAGTACTTC

j_call: TRBJ2-1
v_call: TRBV7-2
clone_size: -
d_call: TRBD2
cdr3_aa: CASSWAGGDNEQFF
cdr3_nt: TGTGCCAGCAGCTGGGCGGGAGGGGACAATGAGCAGTTCTTC

j_call: TRBJ2-4
v_call: TRBV19
clone_size: -
d_call: -
cdr3_aa: CASSIQGIQNIQYF
cdr3_nt: TGTGCCAGTAGTATCCAGGGGATCCAAAACATTCAGTACTTC

j_call: TRBJ2-1
v_call: TRBV19
clone_size: -
d_call: TRBD2
cdr3_aa: CASSTGTSGRNEQFF
cdr3_nt: TGTGCCAGTAGTACCGGGACTAGCGGGCGCAATGAGCAGTTCTTC

j_call: TRBJ2-6
v_call: TRBV28
clone_size: -
d_call: -
cdr3_aa: CASSSGQLQGGANVLTF
cdr3_nt: TGTGCCAGCAGCTCCGGGCAACTTCAGGGTGGGGCCAACGTCCTGACTTTC

j_call: TRBJ2-7
v_call: TRBV11-2
clone_size: -
d_call: -
cdr3_aa: CASSFTQGIGYEQYF
cdr3_nt: TGTGCCAGCAGCTTTACGCAGGGGATAGGCTACGAGCAGTACTTC

j_call: TRBJ1-4
v_call: TRBV6-1
clone_size: -
d_call: TRBD1
cdr3_aa: CASSEQGAGNEKLFF
cdr3_nt: TGTGCCAGCAGTGAACAGGGGGCGGGTAATGAAAAACTGTTTTTT

j_call: TRBJ2-6
v_call: TRBV28
clone_size: -
d_call: TRBD1
cdr3_aa: CASSITGGNALGANVLTF
cdr3_nt: TGTGCCAGCAGTATAACAGGGGGCAATGCTCTGGGGGCCAACGTCCTGACTTTC

j_call: TRBJ2-1
v_call: TRBV21-1
clone_size: -
d_call: -
cdr3_aa: CASVRTKGAPGNEQFF
cdr3_nt: TGTGCCAGCGTGAGAACAAAAGGGGCGCCGGGCAATGAGCAGTTCTTC

j_call: TRBJ2-1
v_call: TRBV2
clone_size: -
d_call: -
cdr3_aa: CASRVEGGHLFYNEQFF
cdr3_nt: TGTGCCAGCAGGGTGGAGGGGGGACACTTATTCTACAATGAGCAGTTCTTC

j_call: TRBJ2-1
v_call: TRBV4-2
clone_size: -
d_call: TRBD2
cdr3_aa: CASSQLALAGGDYEQFF
cdr3_nt: TGTGCCAGCAGCCAACTAGCGCTAGCGGGAGGCGACTATGAGCAGTTCTTC

j_call: TRBJ2-2
v_call: TRBV10-2
clone_size: -
d_call: TRBD2
cdr3_aa: CASSEIAGAVAVGELFF
cdr3_nt: TGCGCCAGCAGTGAGATAGCGGGGGCCGTCGCGGTCGGGGAGCTGTTTTTT

j_call: TRBJ2-1
v_call: TRBV29-1
clone_size: -
d_call: TRBD1
cdr3_aa: CSVTTPSGQGAYSYNEQFF
cdr3_nt: TGCAGCGTTACCACACCTTCGGGACAGGGGGCTTACTCCTACAATGAGCAGTTCTTC

j_call: TRBJ2-1
v_call: TRBV11-2
clone_size: -
d_call: -
cdr3_aa: CASSFLGKGTYNEQFF
cdr3_nt: TGTGCCAGCAGCTTTTTGGGTAAGGGAACCTACAATGAGCAGTTCTTC

j_call: TRBJ1-2
v_call: TRBV30
clone_size: -
d_call: -
cdr3_aa: CAWSVGLAPNYGYTF
cdr3_nt: TGTGCCTGGAGTGTAGGCCTAGCGCCGAACTATGGCTACACCTTC

j_call: TRBJ1-6
v_call: TRBV6-5
clone_size: few
d_call: -
cdr3_aa: CASSPDSPSFSPLHF
cdr3_nt: TGTGCCAGCAGCCCGGACAGCCCCTCCTTTTCACCCCTCCACTTT

j_call: TRBJ1-1
v_call: TRBV6-5
clone_size: -
d_call: -
cdr3_aa: CASSYSLTVNTEAFF
cdr3_nt: TGTGCCAGCAGTTACTCCTTAACAGTGAACACTGAAGCTTTCTTT

j_call: TRBJ2-7
v_call: TRBV19
clone_size: -
d_call: TRBD1
cdr3_aa: CASSRQGGPYEQYF
cdr3_nt: TGTGCCAGTAGCCGACAGGGGGGGCCCTACGAGCAGTACTTC

j_call: TRBJ1-5
v_call: TRBV4-2
clone_size: -
d_call: -
cdr3_aa: CASSQEVRSDQPQHF
cdr3_nt: TGTGCCAGCAGCCAAGAAGTTAGATCGGATCAGCCCCAGCATTTT

j_call: TRBJ2-1
v_call: TRBV7-9
clone_size: -
d_call: TRBD1
cdr3_aa: CASSLGQANEQFF
cdr3_nt: TGTGCCAGCAGCCTCGGACAGGCTAATGAGCAGTTCTTC

j_call: TRBJ1-1
v_call: TRBV19
clone_size: -
d_call: TRBD1
cdr3_aa: CASSSNTGGAGTEAFF
cdr3_nt: TGTGCCAGTAGTTCGAATACAGGGGGCGCGGGCACTGAAGCTTTCTTT

j_call: TRBJ2-7
v_call: TRBV11-3
clone_size: -
d_call: -
cdr3_aa: CASSLDAGEQYF
cdr3_nt: TGTGCCAGCAGCTTAGATGCGGGCGAGCAGTACTTC

j_call: TRBJ2-3
v_call: TRBV30
clone_size: -
d_call: -
cdr3_aa: CAWSGFQAQYF
cdr3_nt: TGTGCCTGGAGCGGGTTCCAGGCGCAGTATTTT

j_call: TRBJ1-1
v_call: TRBV19
clone_size: -
d_call: TRBD1
cdr3_aa: CASSPRQGSVTEAFF
cdr3_nt: TGTGCCAGTAGTCCGCGACAGGGCTCCGTCACTGAAGCTTTCTTT

j_call: TRBJ1-2
v_call: TRBV6-2/TRBV6-3
clone_size: -
d_call: TRBD1
cdr3_aa: CASSTEQLGQGVGYTF
cdr3_nt: TGTGCCAGCAGTACCGAACAGCTGGGACAGGGAGTGGGCTACACCTTC

j_call: TRBJ1-2
v_call: TRBV10-3
clone_size: -
d_call: -
cdr3_aa: CAIHKGRDENYGYTF
cdr3_nt: TGTGCCATTCACAAGGGCCGGGACGAAAACTATGGCTACACCTTC

j_call: TRBJ1-2
v_call: TRBV5-1
clone_size: -
d_call: -
cdr3_aa: CASSPGAAVGYTF
cdr3_nt: TGCGCCAGCAGCCCGGGTGCAGCAGTTGGCTACACCTTC

j_call: TRBJ2-2
v_call: TRBV18
clone_size: -
d_call: -
cdr3_aa: CASSPQMAENTGELFF
cdr3_nt: TGTGCCAGCTCACCTCAGATGGCGGAGAACACCGGGGAGCTGTTTTTT

j_call: TRBJ2-7
v_call: TRBV3-1/TRBV3-2
clone_size: -
d_call: -
cdr3_aa: CASSQTDSYEQYF
cdr3_nt: TGTGCCAGCAGCCAAACGGATTCCTACGAGCAGTACTTC

j_call: TRBJ1-6
v_call: TRBV28
clone_size: once
d_call: -
cdr3_aa: CASSFPTGVNSPLHF
cdr3_nt: TGTGCCAGCAGTTTTCCGACAGGTGTGAATTCACCCCTCCACTTT

j_call: TRBJ2-7
v_call: TRBV9
clone_size: -
d_call: -
cdr3_aa: CASSVGGFPYEQYF
cdr3_nt: TGTGCCAGCAGCGTAGGCGGCTTCCCCTACGAGCAGTACTTC

j_call: TRBJ1-4
v_call: TRBV7-3
clone_size: -
d_call: -
cdr3_aa: CASSWSPATSEKLFF
cdr3_nt: TGTGCCAGCAGCTGGTCTCCCGCAACTAGTGAAAAACTGTTTTTT

j_call: TRBJ2-3
v_call: TRBV30
clone_size: -
d_call: -
cdr3_aa: CAWSVQDTQYF
cdr3_nt: TGTGCCTGGAGTGTACAAGATACGCAGTATTTT

j_call: TRBJ2-5
v_call: TRBV6-5
clone_size: once
d_call: TRBD1
cdr3_aa: CASGTASRQETQYF
cdr3_nt: TGTGCCAGTGGGACAGCGAGCCGACAAGAGACCCAGTACTTC